The entry below describes one T cell receptor beta chain. Antigen unknown. These data are taken from a study of OX40 agonist ivuxolimab in advanced cancers. The data were produced by immunoSEQ multiplex PCR, yet TCRdb's version contains in-frame clones alone and is incomplete. This sample yields about 60,000 clones, of which around 88% are seen a single time; roughly 13% belongs to the top ten. The CDR3 is made up of 17 amino acids. Germline lookup yields CDR1 SGDLS and CDR2 YYNGEE. Trimming left V 0 bases short and J 4 bases short, with 17 bases between. Autoimmune disease history or systemic immunosuppression disqualified patients. Overall study results and limits: At 0.1 to 3.0 mg/kg, clonal expansion of CD4+ and CD8+ blood T cells had occurred by week 6. Expanded clones were, on average, more numerous among CD8+ T cells than CD4+. In a subset of nonresponders, normalized T-cell clonal expansion was also low.

This TCR came from an adult with an advanced solid tumor such as melanoma, head and neck, liver or kidney cancer. The material sequenced was CD4+ or CD8+ T cells sorted from blood, taken in a trial of the OX40 agonist ivuxolimab. This chain connects TRBV9 to TRBJ2-1, with D hard to call. CDR3 DNA sequence: TGTGCCAGCAGCGTAGTTCCCTCGTTTGCCCCTTACAATGAGCAGTTCTTC. It specifies CASSVVPSFAPYNEQFF. Variable domain in full (rest from reference TRBV9 and TRBJ2-1): DSGVTQTPKHLITATGQRVTLRCSPRSGDLSVYWYQQSLDQGLQFLIQYYNGEERAKGNILERFSAQQFPDLHSELNLSSLELGDSALYFCASSVVPSFAPYNEQFFGPGTRLTVL.